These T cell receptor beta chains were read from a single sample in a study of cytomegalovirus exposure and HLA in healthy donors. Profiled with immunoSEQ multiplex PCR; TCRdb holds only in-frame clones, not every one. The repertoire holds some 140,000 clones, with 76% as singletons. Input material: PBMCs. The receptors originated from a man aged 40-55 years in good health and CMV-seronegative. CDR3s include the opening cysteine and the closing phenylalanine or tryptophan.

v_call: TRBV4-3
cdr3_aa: CASSQGGAGLAGYEQFF

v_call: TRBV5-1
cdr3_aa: CASSPRDRASYEQYF

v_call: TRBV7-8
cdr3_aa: CASSPTGVIYNEQFF

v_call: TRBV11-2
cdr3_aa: CASSLHRDYEQYF

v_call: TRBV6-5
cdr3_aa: CASRGQGETQYF

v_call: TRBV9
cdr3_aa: CASSKGGAQETQYF

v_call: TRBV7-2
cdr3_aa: CASSFDGGGAYNEQFF

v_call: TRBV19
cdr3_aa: CASSITGGGTYEQYF

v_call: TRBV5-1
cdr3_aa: CASSWTTGTWGSYNEQFF

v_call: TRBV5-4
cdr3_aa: CASSLATFAVAGRYEQYF

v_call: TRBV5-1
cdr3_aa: CASSLGGVSNQPQHF

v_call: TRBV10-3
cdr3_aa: CAISAGGLGGNSPLHF

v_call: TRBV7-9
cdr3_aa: CASSPPGGAYGYTF

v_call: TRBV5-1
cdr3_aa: CASTWTSGDQETQYF

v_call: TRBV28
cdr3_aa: CATTEATGTLF

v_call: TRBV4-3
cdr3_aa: CASSQVVGASGSEQYF

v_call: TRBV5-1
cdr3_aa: CASSTGADYGYTF

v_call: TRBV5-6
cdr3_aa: CASSPTPTVSGVF

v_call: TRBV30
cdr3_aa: CAWSVGGQETQYF

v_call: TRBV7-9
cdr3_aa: CASSSPGAGGPSTDTQYF

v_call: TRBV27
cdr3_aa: CASSSTSIEQFF

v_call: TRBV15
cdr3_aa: CATSRDPRRDTQYF

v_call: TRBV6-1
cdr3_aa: CASSGTSGSNDEQFF

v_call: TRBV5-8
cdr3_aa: CASSLTAGGRLAYEQYF

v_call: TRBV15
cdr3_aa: CATSREGRGNQPQHF

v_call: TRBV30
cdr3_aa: CAWSSGQGATEAFF